Below, 31 T cell receptor beta chains from the same sample are listed, as sequenced in a study of T cells in Graves' hyperthyroidism and ophthalmopathy. TCR beta CDR3 regions were amplified from RNA transcripts. First-round RT-PCR of the TCR CDR3 relied on the HTBI primer set. In TCRdb, the multiplex PCR reads were re-called with MiXCR into one record per CDR3 protein. The table has 500,000 or so distinct CDR3 sequences, 15% to 20% seen once. The sequencing sample was made of blood. These receptors came from a woman in her thirties with Graves' ophthalmopathy.

This clonotype was seen ten or more times. The chain has TRBV18 and TRBJ2-1, with TRBD2 identical over 10 bases. Germline V CDR1 and CDR2: KGHSH, LQKENI. The CDR3 consists of 18 residues. After removal of 6 bases from V and 5 bases from J, the junction contained 16 bases not matched to a gene. CDR3 sequence (DNA): TGTGCCAGCTCGCCCTCGAGGGGACTAGCGAGAATTCACAATGAGCAGTTCTTC. Residues: CASSPSRGLARIHNEQFF.

This clonotype was detected many times. This chain joins TRBV15 and TRBJ2-3; D call uncertain. The V gene's germline CDR1 is LNHNV and CDR2 YYDKDF (reference sequence). The CDR3 covers 16 residues. V lost 0 bases to trimming and J lost 0 bases, with 10 bases between them. Written as DNA, the CDR3 is TGTGCCACCAGCAGAGATCTTGGCCGGAGCACAGATACGCAGTATTTT. This gives the protein CATSRDLGRSTDTQYF.

This chain links TRBV18 with TRBJ2-3, with 8 bases aligning to TRBD2. The CDR3 sequence is 17 residues long. Germline CDR1 KGHSH, CDR2 LQKENI. V shed 1 base and J 6 bases; nucleotides not matched to a gene: 12. CDR3 nucleotide sequence: TGTGCCAGCTCACCACTTAGCGGGGCGGTTAATTTGGATACGCAGTATTTT. It is translated as CASSPLSGAVNLDTQYF.

CDR3 residues: CASSGTPANTEAFF. CDR3 nucleotide sequence: TGCGCCAGCTCCGGGACACCGGCGAACACTGAAGCTTTCTTT. The chain combines TRBV5-1 with TRBJ1-1; a possible D gene is TRBD1 (6 bases). The CDR3 sequence is 14 residues long. CDR1 is SGHRS, CDR2 YFSETQ, per germline. Trimming removed 7 bases at V and 1 base at J, with 14 bases between.

This clonotype appeared a few times. CDR3 loop: CASSQAIWGPGSMYEQYF. Here the CDR3 DNA reads TGTGCCAGCAGCCAAGCGATATGGGGGCCCGGGAGCATGTACGAGCAGTACTTC. The rearrangement uses TRBV4-2 and TRBJ2-7; D tentatively reads TRBD1 or TRBD2 (6 bases each). The CDR3 runs to 18 residues. Between the trimmed V and J ends, which lost 1 base and 4 bases, there was a span of 23 bases. The germline CDR1 and CDR2 sequences are LGHNA and YNFKEQ.

The chain recombines TRBV3-1 with TRBJ2-3, with D perhaps assigned TRBD1 or TRBD2 (5 bases each). CDR3 length equals 15 residues. Trimming stripped 4 bases from V and 4 bases from J, with 15 bases between. Germline V CDR1 and CDR2: LGHDT, YNNKEL (reference sequence). CDR3 DNA: TGTGCCAGCAGCCCTTGGGGGAGAGACCCAGATACGCAGTATTTT. It translates to CASSPWGRDPDTQYF.

The chain links TRBV7-3 to TRBJ2-1; D perhaps matches TRBD2 (6 bases). The V end was cut by 5 bases, the J end by 10 bases, with 12 bases between. CDR3 length: 12 amino acids. CDR1 and CDR2 from the germline V gene are SGHTA and FQGTGA. The DNA for the CDR3 is TGTGCCAGCAGCCCACTAGCTGGCGAGCAGTTCTTC. It is translated as CASSPLAGEQFF.

This clonotype was counted many times. The rearrangement links TRBV9 to TRBJ2-2, with 9 nucleotides matching TRBD2. CDR1 SGDLS and CDR2 YYNGEE come from the germline V gene. This CDR3 has 16 amino acids. V lost 0 bases, J lost 9 bases, and 9 bases stayed unmatched. The CDR3 sequence: CASSVDGGRAVRELFF. CDR3 sequence (DNA): TGTGCCAGCAGCGTAGATGGCGGGAGGGCGGTAAGGGAGCTGTTTTTT. The whole variable domain, remainder taken from reference TRBV9 and TRBJ2-2, is DSGVTQTPKHLITATGQRVTLRCSPRSGDLSVYWYQQSLDQGLQFLIQYYNGEERAKGNILERFSAQQFPDLHSELNLSSLELGDSALYFCASSVDGGRAVRELFFGEGSRLTVL.

The genes are TRBV30 and TRBJ2-7, with D maybe TRBD1 (7 bases). The germline CDR1 and CDR2 sequences are GTSNPN and SVGIG (reference sequence). V was trimmed by 3 bases and J by 2 bases, leaving 14 bases between them. The CDR3 consists of 14 residues. CDR3 in DNA: TGTGCCTGGAGAGGCGGGACAGAAACCTACGAGCAGTACTTC. It encodes CAWRGGTETYEQYF. The variable domain in full, with the rest retrieved from reference TRBV30 and TRBJ2-7, is SQTIHQWPATLVQPVGSPLSLECTVEGTSNPNLYWYRQAAGRGLQLLFYSVGIGQISSEVPQNLSASRPQDRQFILSSKKLLLSDSGFYLCAWRGGTETYEQYFGPGTRLTVT.

This clonotype was picked up many times. The chain recombines TRBV12-3 or TRBV12-4 with TRBJ1-1, with D possibly matching TRBD1 (5 bases). Trimming left V 6 bases short and J 0 bases short, with 11 bases between. This CDR3 is 14 amino acids long. DNA of the CDR3: TGTGCCAGCAGACAGGCCCGAATGAACACTGAAGCTTTCTTT. Its translation: CASRQARMNTEAFF.

This clonotype was counted many times. The chain links TRBV6-2 or TRBV6-3 to TRBJ2-1; tentative D call: TRBD2 (6 bases). Germline CDR1 MNHEY, CDR2 SVGEGT. The ends were cut back, 0 bases at V and 5 bases at J, with 11 bases in the middle. The CDR3 is 15 amino acids. CDR3 residues: CASSYSNSGHNEQFF. DNA of the CDR3: TGTGCCAGCAGTTACTCGAACAGCGGGCACAATGAGCAGTTCTTC.

This clonotype was counted at least ten times. V gene TRBV6-1 combines with J gene TRBJ2-7, with 7 bases that match TRBD2. The CDR3 runs 14 residues. Germline loops: CDR1 MNHNS, CDR2 SASEGT. V trimming: 8 bases; J trimming: 0 bases; junction bases outside the gene matches: 7. For the CDR3, the DNA is TGTGCCAGCCGGATAGCGGGTAGCTCCTACGAGCAGTACTTC. Its protein is CASRIAGSSYEQYF.

The rearrangement joins TRBV28 to TRBJ1-1; D possibly corresponds to TRBD1 (6 bases). Looked up from germline, CDR1 is MDHEN and CDR2 is SYDVKM. The V end was cut by 6 bases, the J end by 4 bases, with 15 bases between. The CDR3 consists of 14 residues. The CDR3 spells CASRPAGAFTEAFF. The DNA for the CDR3 is TGTGCCAGCAGGCCCGCGGGGGCGTTCACTGAAGCTTTCTTT.

The chain is built from TRBV5-1 and TRBJ2-7, with 7 bases matching TRBD2. Losses at the gene ends were 0 bases for V and 4 bases for J; bases not matched to a gene: 10. This CDR3 has 16 residues. Germline CDR1 SGHRS, CDR2 YFSETQ. The CDR3 sequence: CASSLERLRGTYEQYF. The CDR3 bases are TGCGCCAGCAGCTTGGAGCGGCTGCGGGGGACGTACGAGCAGTACTTC. Using reference TRBV5-1 and TRBJ2-7 for the parts outside the CDR3, the full variable domain is KAGVTQTPRYLIKTRGQQVTLSCSPISGHRSVSWYQQTPGQGLQFLFEYFSETQRNKGNFPGRFSGRQFSNSRSEMNVSTLELGDSALYLCASSLERLRGTYEQYFGPGTRLTVT.

This clonotype was seen repeatedly, ten times or more. The chain couples TRBV7-3 to TRBJ2-1, with TRBD1 matching 7 bases. The CDR3 runs 15 residues. V was clipped by 6 bases and J by 9 bases; unmatched bases: 14. CDR1 and CDR2 (germline): SGHTA, FQGTGA. Written as DNA, the CDR3 is TGTGCCAGCAGAGGAATTAAAACAGGGGATGGTGAGCAGTTCTTC. Encoded protein: CASRGIKTGDGEQFF.

This clonotype appeared a few times. The rearrangement links TRBV3-1 to TRBJ2-2, with 8 positions matching TRBD2. The ends lost 7 bases at V and 1 base at J; junction bases unmatched: 5. Germline-derived CDR1 and CDR2 are LGHDT and YNNKEL (reference sequence). The CDR3 totals 15 residues. CDR3 sequence (DNA): TGTGCCAGCACTCTACTAGCGGAGAACACCGGGGAGCTGTTTTTT. This encodes CASTLLAENTGELFF. Full variable domain (rest looked up from reference TRBV3-1 and TRBJ2-2): DTAVSQTPKYLVTQMGNDKSIKCEQNLGHDTMYWYKQDSKKFLKIMFSYNNKELIINETVPNRFSPKSPDKAHLNLHINSLELGDSAVYFCASTLLAENTGELFFGEGSRLTVL.

There are many counts of this clonotype. This chain links TRBV6-1 with TRBJ2-7; D ambiguous. Germline lookup yields CDR1 MNHNS and CDR2 SASEGT. The CDR3 is made up of 14 amino acids. Trimming shortened V by 9 bases and J by 1 base, and 16 bases separated the two germline ends. The CDR3 spells CASYRLEPSYEQYF. The CDR3 DNA follows: TGTGCCAGTTACAGACTCGAACCTTCCTACGAGCAGTACTTC.

The CDR3 DNA reads TGTGCCAGCAGCCCCGGATTTTCAGGGCCTCCTTACGAGCAGTACTTC. As protein: CASSPGFSGPPYEQYF. V gene TRBV9 combines with J gene TRBJ2-7; D perhaps matches TRBD1 (5 bases). The V end lost 4 bases, the J end lost 4 bases, and 21 bases lay between the germline ends. Germline V gene data show CDR1 as SGDLS and CDR2 as YYNGEE. CDR3 length: 16 amino acids.

The V and J genes are TRBV7-9 and TRBJ1-1; D is unclear. The V end lost 2 bases, the J end lost 2 bases, and 6 bases lay between the germline ends. The CDR3 totals 13 residues. Germline values: CDR1 SEHNR, CDR2 FQNEAQ (reference sequence). CDR3 coding DNA: TGTGCCAGCAGCTTAATTCATAACACTGAAGCTTTCTTT. This codes for CASSLIHNTEAFF.

As for this clonotype: This clone may be a read error of a much larger clone one base away. V gene TRBV28 combines with J gene TRBJ1-1; perhaps TRBD1 as D (5 bases). Germline lookup yields CDR1 MDHEN and CDR2 SYDVKM. The CDR3 runs 12 residues. The CDR3 is CASSLQTNGALF. CDR3 coding DNA: TGTGCCAGCAGTTTACAGACAAACGGGGCTCTCTTT.

This clonotype was observed a few times. This chain uses TRBV27 with TRBJ2-4; 8 positions agree with TRBD2. Germline CDR1 MNHEY, CDR2 SMNVEV (reference sequence). This CDR3 contains 24 residues. V lost 6 bases, J lost 0 bases, and 31 bases stayed unmatched. CDR3 sequence (DNA): TGTGCCAGCAGCCTACCCCGAAAACCAGGCAGGGTAGCGACTAGCGAACTAGCCAAAAACATTCAGTACTTC. It is translated as CASSLPRKPGRVATSELAKNIQYF.

This clonotype showed up many times. The junction differs from germline at one of its ends, possibly a read error. The chain uses TRBV5-1 and TRBJ2-3, with no clear D. Germline CDR1 reads SGHRS; CDR2 reads YFSETQ. This CDR3 region has 12 residues. Written as DNA, the CDR3 is TGTGCCAGCAGCTTAGAAGTTGATACGCAGTATTTT. As protein: CASSLEVDTQYF. Full variable domain (remainder filled in from reference TRBV5-1 and TRBJ2-3): KAGVTQTPRYLIKTRGQQVTLSCSPISGHRSVSWYQQTPGQGLQFLFEYFSETQRNKGNFPGRFSGRQFSNSRSEMNVSTLELGDSALYLCASSLEVDTQYFGPGTRLTVL.

To note about this clonotype: A much bigger clone sits one base away, suggesting this may be a read error. This rearrangement joins TRBV6-2 or TRBV6-3 to TRBJ2-5; D is perhaps TRBD1 (5 bases). Trimming stripped 6 bases from V and 4 bases from J, with 15 bases between. CDR1 and CDR2 from the germline V gene are MNHEY and SVGEGT. CDR3 size: 14 residues. The CDR3 reads CASSRVLQGETQYF. CDR3 nucleotide sequence: TGTGCCAGCAGCCGCGTACTCCAGGGAGAGACCCAGTACTTC.

This clonotype was seen only a few times. V and J are TRBV19 and TRBJ1-1, with 8 bases matching TRBD1. Germline lookup yields CDR1 LNHDA and CDR2 SQIVND (reference sequence). This CDR3 region has 14 residues. V gave up 5 bases and J gave up 5 bases; unmatched junction bases: 7. The chain's CDR3 is CASSPWQGATEAFF. CDR3 DNA: TGTGCCAGTAGTCCTTGGCAGGGGGCGACTGAAGCTTTCTTT. The whole variable domain, remainder taken from reference TRBV19 and TRBJ1-1, is DGGITQSPKYLFRKEGQNVTLSCEQNLNHDAMYWYRQDPGQGLRLIYYSQIVNDFQKGDIAEGYSVSREKKESFPLTVTSAQKNPTAFYLCASSPWQGATEAFFGQGTRLTVV.

This chain uses TRBV28 with TRBJ1-2; 9 nucleotides match TRBD1. CDR1 is MDHEN and CDR2 is SYDVKM in the germline V gene. The CDR3 sequence is 17 residues long. The V and J ends lost 3 bases and 3 bases, in that order; junction bases with no gene match: 11. CDR3 DNA: TGTGCCAGCAGTTTCCATCACCGGGACAGGGCTTACTATGGCTACACCTTC. Protein sequence: CASSFHHRDRAYYGYTF.

The table lists this clonotype with a few counts. The chain has TRBV7-9 and TRBJ1-6; D not certain. Trimming removed 4 bases from V and 10 bases from J, with 14 bases in between. Germline CDR1 and CDR2: SEHNR and FQNEAQ (reference sequence). This CDR3 is built from 14 residues. The CDR3 DNA reads as TGTGCCAGCAGCTCAACGACCGGGCAGTCACCCCTCCACTTT. Its protein product is CASSSTTGQSPLHF.

This clonotype was counted ten times or more. V gene TRBV7-2 combines with J gene TRBJ2-3; no firm D call. Trimming pared 2 bases from V and 4 bases from J, leaving 4 bases between. CDR1 is SGHTA and CDR2 is FQGNSA in the germline V gene. The CDR3 consists of 12 residues. The CDR3 is CASSLNPDTQYF. As DNA, the CDR3 is TGTGCCAGCAGCTTAAATCCAGATACGCAGTATTTT.

In its sample, this clonotype was seen many times. This chain uses TRBV6-2 or TRBV6-3 with TRBJ2-7; D possibly corresponds to TRBD2 (5 bases). The CDR3 runs to 15 residues. Germline V gene data show CDR1 as MNHEY and CDR2 as SVGEGT. Between the trimmed V and J ends, which lost 6 bases and 0 bases, there was a span of 15 bases. CDR3 nucleotide sequence: TGTGCCAGCAGGGCGGACTTCAGAAGCTCCTACGAGCAGTACTTC. It codes for CASRADFRSSYEQYF.

Ten or more counts support this clonotype. The chain employs TRBV12-3 or TRBV12-4 and TRBJ1-5, with a tentative D call TRBD1 (6 bases). The CDR3 totals 17 residues. Trimming stripped 7 bases from V and 4 bases from J, with 23 bases between. CDR3 DNA: TGTGCCAGCACTCTGCGGGTTGTAGGACAGCTGAATCAGCCCCAGCATTTT. Translating it yields CASTLRVVGQLNQPQHF.

This clonotype was seen repeatedly, ten times or more. The chain is built from TRBV3-1 and TRBJ2-7; perhaps TRBD2 as D (6 bases). Trimming removed 2 bases at V and 6 bases at J, with 20 bases between. The CDR3 loop spans 16 amino acids. From germline, CDR1 is LGHDT and CDR2 YNNKEL (reference sequence). CDR3 amino acids: CASSQLGGGIRGEQYF. The CDR3, as DNA: TGTGCCAGCAGCCAATTGGGGGGTGGGATTCGGGGCGAGCAGTACTTC.

This clonotype has ten or more counts. This chain joins TRBV7-9 and TRBJ1-3; D gene uncertain. V lost 5 bases to trimming and J lost 4 bases, with 15 bases between them. This CDR3 contains 15 residues. Germline loops: CDR1 SEHNR, CDR2 FQNEAQ (reference sequence). The CDR3 protein is CASSPAGRSGNTIYF. CDR3 in DNA: TGTGCCAGCAGCCCCGCCGGTCGGTCGGGAAACACCATATATTTT. Full variable domain (outside the CDR3, taken from reference TRBV7-9 and TRBJ1-3): DTGVSQNPRHKITKRGQNVTFRCDPISEHNRLYWYRQTLGQGPEFLTYFQNEAQLEKSRLLSDRFSAERPKGSFSTLEIQRTEQGDSAMYLCASSPAGRSGNTIYFGEGSWLTVV.